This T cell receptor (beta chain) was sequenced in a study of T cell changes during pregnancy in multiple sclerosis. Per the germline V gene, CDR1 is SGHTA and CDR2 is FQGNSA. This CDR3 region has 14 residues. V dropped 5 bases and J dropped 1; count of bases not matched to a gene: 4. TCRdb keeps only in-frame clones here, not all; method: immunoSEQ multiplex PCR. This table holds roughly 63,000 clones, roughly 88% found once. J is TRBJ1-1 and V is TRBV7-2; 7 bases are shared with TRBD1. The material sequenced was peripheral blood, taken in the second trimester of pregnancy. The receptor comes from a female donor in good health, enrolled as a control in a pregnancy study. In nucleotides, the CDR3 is TGTGCCAGCAGCCCCGGGACAGCGAACACTGAAGCTTTCTTT. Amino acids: CASSPGTANTEAFF. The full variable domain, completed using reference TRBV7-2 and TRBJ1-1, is GAGVSQSPSNKVTEKGKDVELRCDPISGHTALYWYRQSLGQGLEFLIYFQGNSAPDKSGLPSDRFSAERTGGSVSTLTIQRTQQEDSAVYLCASSPGTANTEAFFGQGTRLTVV.